The 16 T cell receptor beta chains below were found in one sample sequenced in a study of T cell responses to AZD1222 COVID-19 vaccine (dated by TCRdb to the early 2020s). Libraries were prepared through the immunoSEQ multiplex PCR assay. The table was pulled from immuneACCESS by TCRdb, which kept in-frame rearrangements only. Such tables lose some clones; where checked, under half of the loss comes from unresolved V genes, and the rest has no known cause. The sample table shows over 95,000 clones, and about nine tenths are seen once. Under 5.5% of the sample comes from the top ten. The sample's time point, from its label and the paper: baseline before first vaccination. The sample in question was peripheral blood, obtained on day 0 of AZD1222 vaccination. The receptors originated from an adult in good health.

Only one count was recorded for this clone. This sequence joins TRBV9 and TRBJ2-7; possible D gene TRBD2, 6 bases. V lost 7 bases, J lost 0 bases, and 17 bases lay in between. CDR3 length equals 15 residues. In germline, CDR1 is SGDLS, CDR2 YYNGEE. CDR3 sequence: CASSLSGSLSYEQYF. In DNA, the CDR3 is TGTGCCAGCTCTTTGTCCGGGAGCCTCTCCTACGAGCAGTACTTC.

The chain joins TRBV10-3 to TRBJ2-3; TRBD2 matches 15 bases. Per the germline V gene, CDR1 is ENHRY and CDR2 is SYGVKD. The CDR3 sequence is 19 residues long. After removal of 8 bases from V and 0 bases from J, the junction contained 12 bases not matched to a gene. The CDR3: CAISRTSGGDRLSTDTQYF. DNA for the CDR3: TGTGCCATCTCCCGGACTAGCGGGGGGGATAGGTTGAGCACAGATACGCAGTATTTT.

This clone came up a few times. V is TRBV30 and J is TRBJ1-6, with TRBD1 as a possible D gene (5 bases). V was shortened by 5 bases and J by 4 bases, with 15 bases between the two germline ends. CDR1 is GTSNPN, CDR2 SVGIG, per germline (reference sequence). The CDR3 runs to 15 residues. CDR3 in amino acids: CAWATGLTYNSPLHF. CDR3 nucleotide sequence: TGTGCCTGGGCCACAGGCCTAACATATAATTCACCCCTCCACTTT.

The V call is TRBV4-1, the J call TRBJ2-6, with unresolved D. The V and J ends lost 2 bases and 0 bases respectively, with 11 bases between them. The CDR3 covers 17 residues. Germline V gene lookup returns CDR1 MGHRA and CDR2 YSYEKL. The CDR3 nucleotides are TGCGCCAGCAGCCAATCCTCGCGAGCCTCTGGGGCCAACGTCCTGACTTTC. Protein: CASSQSSRASGANVLTF.

This chain connects TRBV14 to TRBJ1-2, with 7 bases aligning to TRBD1. CDR3 length: 14 amino acids. Trimming cost V 4 bases and J 5 bases; bases outside gene matches: 7. CDR1 is SGHDN and CDR2 is FVKESK in the germline V gene. The CDR3 nucleotides read TGTGCCAGCAGCCTACAGACAGGGTGGTATGGCTACACCTTC. Protein: CASSLQTGWYGYTF.

This clone was detected once. The chain employs TRBV6-5 and TRBJ1-1; D call uncertain. V was shortened by 6 bases and J by 0 bases, with 14 bases between the two germline ends. Germline CDR1 reads MNHEY; CDR2 reads SVGAGI. The CDR3 consists of 15 residues. CDR3 loop: CASRTLRAMNTEAFF. CDR3 sequence (DNA): TGTGCCAGCAGAACCCTGAGGGCTATGAACACTGAAGCTTTCTTT.

The chain carries TRBV19 and TRBJ2-1; D tentatively fits TRBD1 or TRBD2 (5 bases each). V shed 5 bases and J shed 0 bases, with 8 bases lying between them. Germline V gives CDR1 LNHDA, CDR2 SQIVND (reference sequence). CDR3 length: 14 residues. CDR3 sequence (DNA): TGTGCCAGTAGTTCAGGGAGCTCCTACAATGAGCAGTTCTTC. Protein product: CASSSGSSYNEQFF.

The rearrangement links TRBV6-2 or TRBV6-3 to TRBJ2-2, with D unresolved. CDR3 length: 14 amino acids. V was trimmed by 1 base and J by 5 bases, leaving 8 bases between them. CDR1 MNHEY and CDR2 SVGEGT come from the germline V gene. In DNA, the CDR3 is TGTGCCAGCAGTTACTTAGGGCTGACCGGGGAGCTGTTTTTT. It yields the protein CASSYLGLTGELFF.

For this clone: The same CDR3 can be traced to other DNA sequences in this sample. The CDR3 sequence: CASSRGQYYEQYF. The CDR3 DNA sequence: TGTGCCAGCAGCCGGGGACAGTACTACGAGCAGTACTTC. This rearrangement joins TRBV12-3 or TRBV12-4 to TRBJ2-7; TRBD1 matches 7 bases. V was clipped by 6 bases and J by 3 bases; unmatched bases: 5. The CDR3 is made up of 13 amino acids.

The chain combines TRBV2 with TRBJ2-3; D possibly matches TRBD1 or TRBD2 (6 bases each). Trimming shortened V by 10 bases and J by 1 base, and 15 bases separated the two germline ends. Germline assignment: CDR1 SNHLY and CDR2 FYNNEI. The CDR3 consists of 14 residues. The CDR3 loop is CATTGGSGTDTQYF. CDR3 coding DNA: TGTGCCACTACCGGGGGCAGTGGCACAGATACGCAGTATTTT.

J is TRBJ2-6 and V is TRBV6-1; TRBD1 agrees at 9 bases. J was trimmed by 4 bases and V by 1 base; bases with no gene match: 8. CDR1 is MNHNS, CDR2 SASEGT, per germline. The CDR3 totals 18 residues. CDR3 DNA: TGTGCCAGCAGTGAAGTCGGGACAGGGCTATCCGGGGCCAACGTCCTGACTTTC. Protein sequence: CASSEVGTGLSGANVLTF.

The CDR3 spells CASSVGRQGALYEQFF. CDR3 sequence (DNA): TGTGCCAGCAGCGTAGGGCGACAGGGGGCATTGTATGAGCAGTTCTTC. The rearrangement uses TRBV9 and TRBJ2-1, with TRBD1 matching over 10 bases. The V gene's germline CDR1 is SGDLS and CDR2 YYNGEE. The CDR3 is made up of 16 amino acids. The J segment lost 8 bases and the V segment lost 0 bases, leaving 8 bases of the junction unmatched.

The chain carries TRBV10-1 and TRBJ2-7, with D perhaps matching TRBD2 (5 bases). Germline lookup yields CDR1 WNHNN and CDR2 SYGVQD (reference sequence). The CDR3 length is 18 residues. V lost 0 bases and J 0 bases, leaving 18 bases between the germline ends. The CDR3 sequence: CASSESGVVSYFSYEQYF. In nucleotides, the CDR3 is TGCGCCAGCAGTGAGTCGGGAGTGGTCAGCTATTTCTCCTACGAGCAGTACTTC.

Concerning this clone itself: Other nucleotide sequences in the sample specify the same CDR3. CDR3 protein: CASGLGQRQGGYGYTF. The CDR3 nucleotides are TGTGCTAGTGGCTTAGGACAACGACAGGGCGGCTATGGCTACACCTTC. The chain combines TRBV12-5 with TRBJ1-2, with 7 bases that match TRBD1. CDR1 and CDR2 (germline): LGHNT, FRNRAP. The CDR3 runs 16 residues. The trim removed 6 bases at V and 4 bases at J, leaving 14 bases unmatched. The full variable domain, completed using reference TRBV12-5 and TRBJ1-2, is DARVTQTPRHKVTEMGQEVTMRCQPILGHNTVFWYRQTMMQGLELLAYFRNRAPLDDSGMPKDRFSAEMPDATLATLKIQPSEPRDSAVYFCASGLGQRQGGYGYTFGSGTRLTVV.

About this clone itself: Additional DNA sequences in this sample encode the identical CDR3. This chain joins TRBV19 and TRBJ2-7, with D possibly being TRBD2 (6 bases). Germline lookup yields CDR1 LNHDA and CDR2 SQIVND (reference sequence). This CDR3 is 13 amino acids long. Trimming took off 4 bases at V and 4 bases at J, with 11 bases between the two ends. CDR3 nucleotides: TGTGCCAGTAGTAGGACCGGGAGTTACGAGCAGTACTTC. This translates into CASSRTGSYEQYF.

V usage is TRBV7-3 and J usage is TRBJ2-1; 7 nucleotides match TRBD1. The CDR3 covers 16 residues. Germline CDR1 reads SGHTA; CDR2 reads FQGTGA. V trimming: 5 bases; J trimming: 4 bases; junction bases outside the gene matches: 11. The CDR3 here is CASSLRGDRIYNEQFF. In DNA, the CDR3 is TGTGCCAGCAGCCTCCGTGGGGACAGAATATACAATGAGCAGTTCTTC.